The rows below give T cell receptor beta chains drawn from one sample of a study of T cell responses to AZD1222 COVID-19 vaccine. Here immunoSEQ multiplex PCR was the method, and the copy in TCRdb shows in-frame clones only, minus some. The profile covers 150,000 or so clones, with about 90% appearing a single time and approximately 4% taken by the ten largest. This specimen consisted of peripheral blood, obtained 28 days after the second dose of the MenACWY control vaccine. The origin of the receptors is an adult who received the MenACWY meningococcal vaccine as a control. CDR3s include the opening cysteine and the closing phenylalanine or tryptophan. The D gene is left open where the match is weak. Clone size is given for some rows only: seen once, a few or many times, or a class if the clone is expanded.

j_call,v_call,d_call,clone_size,cdr3_aa,cdr3_nt
TRBJ1-1,TRBV6-6,.,.,CASTQGQVMNTEAFF,TGTGCCAGCACCCAGGGGCAGGTCATGAACACTGAAGCTTTCTTT
TRBJ2-3,TRBV7-2,.,.,CASSLNMGALSTDTQYF,TGTGCCAGCAGCTTAAACATGGGGGCCTTGAGCACAGATACGCAGTATTTT
TRBJ2-1,TRBV9,.,.,CASSLGRSSYNEQFF,TGTGCCAGCAGTCTTGGCCGGAGCTCCTACAATGAGCAGTTCTTC
TRBJ2-5,TRBV6-2/TRBV6-3,.,.,CASSYSADLGKEGETQYF,TGTGCCAGCAGTTACTCCGCGGACCTTGGAAAGGAGGGAGAGACCCAGTACTTC
TRBJ1-2,TRBV27,TRBD1,.,CASSFLPGQGPGYTF,TGTGCCAGCAGTTTCTTACCGGGACAGGGGCCTGGCTACACCTTC
TRBJ2-2,TRBV30,TRBD2,.,CAWSTSGGGTGELFF,TGTGCCTGGAGTACCTCGGGAGGAGGCACCGGGGAGCTGTTTTTT
TRBJ1-2,TRBV19,.,.,CASSPKGHYGYTF,TGTGCCAGTAGTCCCAAGGGGCATTATGGCTACACCTTC
TRBJ1-2,TRBV7-9,.,few,CASSLVQNSYGYTF,TGTGCCAGCAGCTTAGTTCAGAACAGCTATGGCTACACCTTC
TRBJ1-1,TRBV28,TRBD1,.,CASSKPGTGMGLNTEAFF,TGTGCCAGCAGTAAACCCGGGACAGGGATGGGCCTTAACACTGAAGCTTTCTTT
TRBJ1-4,TRBV6-5,.,.,CASTYSNEKLFF,TGTGCCAGCACCTACTCTAATGAAAAACTGTTTTTT
TRBJ1-6,TRBV4-2,.,.,CASRGDQSSYNSPLHF,TGTGCCAGCAGGGGGGACCAGAGCTCCTATAATTCACCCCTCCACTTT
TRBJ1-3,TRBV18,.,.,CASSPGPQGGNTIYF,TGTGCCAGCTCACCAGGCCCGCAGGGCGGAAACACCATATATTTT
TRBJ2-2,TRBV5-1,.,.,CASSPHEVLTGELFF,TGCGCCAGCAGCCCCCACGAGGTGCTCACCGGGGAGCTGTTTTTT
TRBJ2-3,TRBV7-9,TRBD1,.,CASSVSRDRVTDTQYF,TGTGCCAGCAGCGTCTCCCGGGACAGGGTCACAGATACGCAGTATTTT
TRBJ1-5,TRBV6-6,.,.,CASSLGTGPQHF,TGTGCCAGCAGTTTGGGAACCGGGCCCCAGCATTTT
TRBJ2-5,TRBV9,.,.,CASSVGLGETQYF,TGTGCCAGCAGCGTAGGTTTGGGGGAGACCCAGTACTTC
TRBJ2-2,TRBV18,.,.,CASSPPEMGPETGELFF,TGTGCCAGCTCACCACCTGAGATGGGACCAGAAACCGGGGAGCTGTTTTTT
TRBJ2-7,TRBV2,.,.,CASSSGFSSYEQYF,TGTGCCAGCAGCTCAGGGTTCTCATCCTACGAGCAGTACTTC
TRBJ1-3,TRBV19,.,.,CASRVLEGAGNTIYF,TGTGCCAGTAGAGTACTCGAGGGGGCTGGAAACACCATATATTTT
TRBJ1-5,TRBV6-6,.,.,CASSPKGEGVYSNQPQHF,TGTGCCAGCAGTCCAAAGGGAGAAGGGGTTTATAGCAATCAGCCCCAGCATTTT
TRBJ2-5,TRBV2,TRBD2,.,CASSETSGSGETQYF,TGTGCCAGCAGTGAAACTAGCGGGAGCGGCGAGACCCAGTACTTC
TRBJ2-1,TRBV5-1,.,.,CASSLVGQDYNEQFF,TGCGCCAGCAGCTTGGTAGGGCAGGACTACAATGAGCAGTTCTTC
TRBJ2-3,TRBV7-8,.,.,CASSPSGASTDTQYF,TGTGCCAGCAGCCCAAGTGGCGCTAGCACAGATACGCAGTATTTT
TRBJ2-5,TRBV4-1,.,.,CASSHPNSETQYF,TGCGCCAGCAGCCACCCTAATTCAGAGACCCAGTACTTC
TRBJ1-5,TRBV28,TRBD1,.,CASSPGTGKESNQPQHF,TGTGCCAGCAGTCCCGGGACAGGGAAAGAAAGCAATCAGCCCCAGCATTTT
TRBJ1-2,TRBV20-1,.,.,CSASMSLGGYTF,TGCAGTGCTAGTATGTCCCTCGGAGGCTACACCTTC
TRBJ2-7,TRBV10-2,TRBD2,.,CASNGGSSYEQYF,TGCGCCAGCAACGGGGGGAGCTCCTACGAGCAGTACTTC
TRBJ2-2,TRBV9,.,.,CASSEQGRELFF,TGTGCCAGCAGCGAACAGGGCCGGGAGCTGTTTTTT
TRBJ1-4,TRBV10-3,.,once,CAISEFRDKEKLFF,TGTGCCATCAGTGAATTCCGGGACAAAGAAAAACTGTTTTTT
TRBJ2-7,TRBV27,TRBD2,.,CASSLGLSGINYEQYF,TGTGCCAGCAGTCTGGGGCTAAGCGGGATTAACTACGAGCAGTACTTC
TRBJ1-1,TRBV14,.,.,CASSQSLQAGNGQKAFF,TGTGCCAGCAGCCAGAGCCTTCAAGCAGGGAACGGGCAGAAAGCTTTCTTT
TRBJ1-6,TRBV3-1/TRBV3-2,.,once,CASTKHNSPLHF,TGTGCCAGCACCAAGCATAATTCACCCCTCCACTTT
TRBJ1-2,TRBV19,.,.,CASSRTFRTYGYTF,TGTGCCAGTAGTCGCACCTTTCGTACTTATGGCTACACCTTC
TRBJ2-2,TRBV19,.,.,CASSIEGHNTGELFF,TGTGCCAGTAGTATAGAGGGACACAACACCGGGGAGCTGTTTTTT
TRBJ1-2,TRBV18,.,once,CASSLRSGYTF,TGTGCCAGCTCACTTAGATCGGGCTACACCTTC
TRBJ2-1,TRBV7-3,.,.,CASSKRDSSENEQFF,TGTGCCAGCAGCAAAAGGGACTCCTCTGAGAATGAGCAGTTCTTC
TRBJ2-2,TRBV7-9,.,.,CASSLMGANTGELFF,TGTGCCAGCAGCTTAATGGGGGCGAACACCGGGGAGCTGTTTTTT
TRBJ1-2,TRBV12-3/TRBV12-4,.,.,CASRRDSLYTF,TGTGCCAGCAGACGGGACTCCCTCTACACCTTC
TRBJ2-7,TRBV7-9,TRBD1,.,CASRPDRGREQYF,TGTGCCAGCAGGCCGGACAGGGGGCGCGAGCAGTACTTC
TRBJ1-1,TRBV6-2/TRBV6-3,TRBD1,.,CASSLQQGIPTEAFF,TGTGCCAGCAGTTTACAACAGGGGATTCCCACTGAAGCTTTCTTT
TRBJ2-7,TRBV27,TRBD1,.,CASSSFGTDAYEQYF,TGTGCCAGCAGTTCCTTCGGGACAGACGCCTACGAGCAGTACTTC
TRBJ2-7,TRBV7-2,.,.,CASSPRQISYEQYF,TGTGCCAGCAGCCCGCGACAGATCTCCTACGAGCAGTACTTC
TRBJ1-1,TRBV28,.,.,CASGEGDSLLAFF,TGTGCCAGCGGGGAGGGAGACAGCCTGCTGGCTTTCTTT
TRBJ2-2,TRBV15,.,.,CATSREWNTGELFF,TGTGCCACCAGCAGAGAGTGGAACACCGGGGAGCTGTTTTTT
TRBJ2-1,TRBV24-1,.,.,CATRDGTSKMYEQFF,TGTGCCACCAGGGACGGGACCTCCAAGATGTATGAGCAGTTCTTC
TRBJ2-2,TRBV28,TRBD1,once,CASSLWTGGPGELFF,TGTGCCAGCAGTTTGTGGACAGGGGGCCCCGGGGAGCTGTTTTTT
TRBJ2-5,TRBV12-5,.,.,CASGFGERETQYF,TGTGCTAGTGGTTTCGGGGAGAGGGAGACCCAGTACTTC
TRBJ1-5,TRBV6-5,.,.,CASSLRANSNQPQHF,TGTGCCAGCAGTTTGAGGGCCAATAGCAATCAGCCCCAGCATTTT
TRBJ1-5,TRBV19,.,few,CASSIGGQPYSNQPQHF,TGTGCCAGTAGTATTGGTGGCCAACCTTATAGCAATCAGCCCCAGCATTTT
TRBJ1-6,TRBV10-3,.,.,CAITEYSYNSPLHF,TGTGCCATCACGGAATACTCCTATAATTCACCCCTCCACTTT
TRBJ1-6,TRBV10-2,TRBD1,.,CASRGNQGESPLHF,TGCGCCAGCAGGGGCAACCAGGGGGAGTCACCCCTCCACTTT
TRBJ2-7,TRBV5-1,TRBD1,.,CASSLTQGQGSYEQYF,TGCGCCAGCAGCTTGACCCAAGGACAGGGGTCCTACGAGCAGTACTTC
TRBJ1-4,TRBV18,.,.,CASSPGEGLFF,TGTGCCAGCTCACCAGGGGAAGGGCTGTTTTTT
TRBJ1-4,TRBV28,.,.,CASSPGTNEKLFF,TGTGCCAGCAGCCCTGGGACTAATGAAAAACTGTTTTTT
TRBJ2-2,TRBV28,.,.,CASSFRGPAGELFF,TGTGCCAGCAGTTTCAGGGGCCCGGCCGGGGAGCTGTTTTTT
TRBJ2-5,TRBV7-9,.,.,CASRPSNVETQYF,TGTGCCAGCAGACCAAGCAACGTGGAGACCCAGTACTTC